This T cell receptor (beta chain) was obtained from a study of CD8+CD57+ T cells in acquired aplastic anemia. Turning to the study itself: Quantities of DNA derived from sorted CD4+ and CD8+ cells averaged approximately 3 ug.

This clonotype came up once. Its cognate antigen is unknown. At one of its ends the junction is not consistent with the germline gene, which may arise from a read error. Genomic DNA was employed as the template in profiling TCR beta VDJ and CDR3. One entry per CDR3 protein results from TCRdb running MiXCR on the reads. The sample consists of a few hundred thousand distinct CDR3 sequences, about 70% of them appearing once. Notes on the study in general: A significant difference in CD8+ Simpson's diversity between patients and controls was not found.

The receptor was isolated from a human donor in good health, serving as a control. The sequencing sample was made of sorted CD4+, CD8+, or CD8+CD57+ T cells (not recorded which) from PBMCs.

The CDR3 protein is CASSLARSSGELFF. DNA of the CDR3: TGTGCCAGCAGCTTAGCTCGTTCCAGCGGGGAGCTGTTCTTT. V gene TRBV7-9 combines with J gene TRBJ2-2; TRBD2 matches 7 bases. The CDR3 covers 14 residues. In germline, CDR1 is SEHNR, CDR2 FQNEAQ (reference sequence).